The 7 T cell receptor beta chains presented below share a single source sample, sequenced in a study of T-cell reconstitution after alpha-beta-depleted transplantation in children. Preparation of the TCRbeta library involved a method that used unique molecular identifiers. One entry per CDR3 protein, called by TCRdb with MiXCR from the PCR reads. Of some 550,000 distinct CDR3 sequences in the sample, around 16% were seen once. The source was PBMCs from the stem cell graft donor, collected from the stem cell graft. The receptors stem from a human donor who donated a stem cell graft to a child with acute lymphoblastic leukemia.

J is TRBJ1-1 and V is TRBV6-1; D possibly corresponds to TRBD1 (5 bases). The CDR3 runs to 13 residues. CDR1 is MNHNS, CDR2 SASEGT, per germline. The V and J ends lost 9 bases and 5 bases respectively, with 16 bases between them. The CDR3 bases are TGTGCCAGTTTGAGGGACGGTGAGACTGAAGCTTTCTTT. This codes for CASLRDGETEAFF.

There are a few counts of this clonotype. The CDR3 bases are TGTGCCAGCAGCCCCAGGGACCTACCAACTGGAAACACCATATATTTT. Protein product: CASSPRDLPTGNTIYF. The chain is built from TRBV13 and TRBJ1-3; D may be TRBD1 (5 bases). The germline V and J ends were trimmed by 5 bases and 2 bases, with 16 bases remaining between them. Germline V gene data show CDR1 as PRHDT and CDR2 as FYEKMQ (reference sequence). CDR3 length: 16 amino acids.

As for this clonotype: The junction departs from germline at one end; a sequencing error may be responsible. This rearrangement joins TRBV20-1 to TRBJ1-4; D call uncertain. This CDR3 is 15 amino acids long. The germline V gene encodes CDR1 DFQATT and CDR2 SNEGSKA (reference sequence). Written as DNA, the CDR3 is TGCAGTGCTGGAGAACCGACGGAGACTAATGAAAAACTGTTTTTT. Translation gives CSAGEPTETNEKLFF.

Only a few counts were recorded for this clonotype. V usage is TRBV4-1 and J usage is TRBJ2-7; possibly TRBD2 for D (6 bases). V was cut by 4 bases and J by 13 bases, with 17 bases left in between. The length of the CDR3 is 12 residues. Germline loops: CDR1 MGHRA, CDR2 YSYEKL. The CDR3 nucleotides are TGCGCCAGCAGCCTCCTCGGAGGGCAGTTATACTTC. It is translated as CASSLLGGQLYF.

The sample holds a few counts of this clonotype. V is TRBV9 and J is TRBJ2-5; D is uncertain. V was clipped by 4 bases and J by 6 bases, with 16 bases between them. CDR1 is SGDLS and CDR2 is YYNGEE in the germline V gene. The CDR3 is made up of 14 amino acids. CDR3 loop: CASSYSPLGKTQYF. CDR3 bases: TGTGCCAGCAGCTATAGCCCCTTGGGAAAGACCCAGTACTTC.

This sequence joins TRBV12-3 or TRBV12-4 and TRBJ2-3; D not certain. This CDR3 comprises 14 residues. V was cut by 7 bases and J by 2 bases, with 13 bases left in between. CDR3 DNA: TGTGCCAGCATCCCCCCAGCGAACACAGATACGCAGTATTTT. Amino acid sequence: CASIPPANTDTQYF.

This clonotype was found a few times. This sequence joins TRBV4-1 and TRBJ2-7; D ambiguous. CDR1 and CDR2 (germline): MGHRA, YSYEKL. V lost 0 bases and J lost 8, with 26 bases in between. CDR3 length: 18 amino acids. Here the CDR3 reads CASSQDPGLRPRFFQQYF. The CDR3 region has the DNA TGCGCCAGCAGCCAAGATCCGGGTCTCAGGCCGCGGTTTTTCCAGCAGTACTTC.